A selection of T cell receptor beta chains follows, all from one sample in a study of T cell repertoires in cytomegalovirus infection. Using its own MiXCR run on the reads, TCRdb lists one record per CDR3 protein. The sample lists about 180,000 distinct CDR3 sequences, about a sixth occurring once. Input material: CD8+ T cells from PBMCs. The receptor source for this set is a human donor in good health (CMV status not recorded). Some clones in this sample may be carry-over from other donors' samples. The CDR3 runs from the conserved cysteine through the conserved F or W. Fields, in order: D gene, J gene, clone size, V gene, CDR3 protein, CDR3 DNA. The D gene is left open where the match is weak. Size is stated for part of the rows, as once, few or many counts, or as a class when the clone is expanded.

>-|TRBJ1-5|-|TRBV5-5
CASSLDQGSNQPQHF
TGTGCCAGCAGTCTTGATCAGGGTAGCAATCAGCCCCAGCATTTT
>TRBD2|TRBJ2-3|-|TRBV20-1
CSARDRGGGSTDTQYF
TGCAGTGCTAGAGATCGCGGCGGGGGAAGCACAGATACGCAGTATTTT
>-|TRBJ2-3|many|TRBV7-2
CASSLRLRISTDTQYF
TGTGCCAGCAGCCTCAGACTGAGGATTAGCACAGATACGCAGTATTTT
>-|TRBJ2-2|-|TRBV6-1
CASSEGTGPGELFF
TGTGCCAGCAGTGAAGGGACGGGGCCCGGGGAGCTGTTTTTT
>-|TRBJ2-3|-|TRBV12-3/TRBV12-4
CASTGGAAGVTDTQYF
TGTGCCAGCACCGGCGGGGCAGCAGGGGTCACAGATACGCAGTATTTT
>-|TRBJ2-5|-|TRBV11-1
CASSLPGQETQYF
TGTGCCAGCAGCTTACCGGGGCAAGAGACCCAGTACTTC
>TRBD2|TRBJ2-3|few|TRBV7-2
CASSPGGRVGDTQYF
TGTGCCAGCAGCCCGGGGGGGCGGGTTGGAGATACGCAGTATTTT
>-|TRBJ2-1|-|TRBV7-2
CASSFATGYNEQFF
TGTGCCAGCAGCTTCGCGACTGGGTACAATGAGCAGTTCTTC
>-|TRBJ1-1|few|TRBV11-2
CVTLVAFF
TGTGTAACGCTAGTCGCTTTCTTT
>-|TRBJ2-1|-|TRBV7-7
CASSPEGYNEQFF
TGTGCCAGCTCCCCGGAGGGATACAATGAGCAGTTCTTC
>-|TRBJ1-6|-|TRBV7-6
CASSRGEGVASPLHF
TGTGCCAGCAGCCGCGGAGAGGGTGTCGCTTCACCCCTCCACTTT
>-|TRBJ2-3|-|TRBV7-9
CASSLPVSSGTWPDMQYF
TGTGCCAGCAGCCTTCCTGTATCTTCCGGGACGTGGCCAGATATGCAGTATTTT
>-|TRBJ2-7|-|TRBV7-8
CASRPNRETYEQYF
TGTGCCAGCAGACCTAACAGGGAGACCTACGAGCAGTACTTC
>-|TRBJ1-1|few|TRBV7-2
CASSIGGFGVNTEAFF
TGTGCCAGCAGCATCGGGGGTTTTGGGGTGAACACTGAAGCTTTCTTT
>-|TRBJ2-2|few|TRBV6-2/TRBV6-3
CASSPGHDANTGELFF
TGTGCCAGCAGTCCGGGACACGACGCGAACACCGGGGAGCTGTTTTTT
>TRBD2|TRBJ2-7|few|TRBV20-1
CSASPFRGGREQYF
TGCAGTGCTAGTCCCTTCAGGGGCGGGAGGGAGCAGTACTTC
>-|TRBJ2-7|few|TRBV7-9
CASSFPLDRQQYF
TGTGCCAGCAGCTTCCCCCTCGACCGTCAGCAGTACTTC
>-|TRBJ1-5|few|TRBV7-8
CASSLEAGRIQPQHF
TGTGCCAGCAGCTTAGAGGCGGGGCGAATTCAGCCCCAGCATTTT